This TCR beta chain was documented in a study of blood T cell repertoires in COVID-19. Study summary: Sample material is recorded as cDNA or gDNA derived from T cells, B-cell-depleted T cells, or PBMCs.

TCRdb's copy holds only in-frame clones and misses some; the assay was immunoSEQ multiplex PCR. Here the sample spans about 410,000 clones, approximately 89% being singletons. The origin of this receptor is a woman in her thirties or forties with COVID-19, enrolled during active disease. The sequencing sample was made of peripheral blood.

Written as DNA, the CDR3 is TGTGCCAGCTCACCAGAACCGGGACTCCCAGGTCTTTGGGATACGCAGTATTTT. Translated, it gives CASSPEPGLPGLWDTQYF. This rearrangement joins TRBV18 to TRBJ2-3, with D possibly TRBD2 on 6 matching bases. The V gene lost 2 bases and the J gene lost 6 bases, with 24 bases spanning the gap. This CDR3 has 18 amino acids. In germline, CDR1 is KGHSH, CDR2 LQKENI.